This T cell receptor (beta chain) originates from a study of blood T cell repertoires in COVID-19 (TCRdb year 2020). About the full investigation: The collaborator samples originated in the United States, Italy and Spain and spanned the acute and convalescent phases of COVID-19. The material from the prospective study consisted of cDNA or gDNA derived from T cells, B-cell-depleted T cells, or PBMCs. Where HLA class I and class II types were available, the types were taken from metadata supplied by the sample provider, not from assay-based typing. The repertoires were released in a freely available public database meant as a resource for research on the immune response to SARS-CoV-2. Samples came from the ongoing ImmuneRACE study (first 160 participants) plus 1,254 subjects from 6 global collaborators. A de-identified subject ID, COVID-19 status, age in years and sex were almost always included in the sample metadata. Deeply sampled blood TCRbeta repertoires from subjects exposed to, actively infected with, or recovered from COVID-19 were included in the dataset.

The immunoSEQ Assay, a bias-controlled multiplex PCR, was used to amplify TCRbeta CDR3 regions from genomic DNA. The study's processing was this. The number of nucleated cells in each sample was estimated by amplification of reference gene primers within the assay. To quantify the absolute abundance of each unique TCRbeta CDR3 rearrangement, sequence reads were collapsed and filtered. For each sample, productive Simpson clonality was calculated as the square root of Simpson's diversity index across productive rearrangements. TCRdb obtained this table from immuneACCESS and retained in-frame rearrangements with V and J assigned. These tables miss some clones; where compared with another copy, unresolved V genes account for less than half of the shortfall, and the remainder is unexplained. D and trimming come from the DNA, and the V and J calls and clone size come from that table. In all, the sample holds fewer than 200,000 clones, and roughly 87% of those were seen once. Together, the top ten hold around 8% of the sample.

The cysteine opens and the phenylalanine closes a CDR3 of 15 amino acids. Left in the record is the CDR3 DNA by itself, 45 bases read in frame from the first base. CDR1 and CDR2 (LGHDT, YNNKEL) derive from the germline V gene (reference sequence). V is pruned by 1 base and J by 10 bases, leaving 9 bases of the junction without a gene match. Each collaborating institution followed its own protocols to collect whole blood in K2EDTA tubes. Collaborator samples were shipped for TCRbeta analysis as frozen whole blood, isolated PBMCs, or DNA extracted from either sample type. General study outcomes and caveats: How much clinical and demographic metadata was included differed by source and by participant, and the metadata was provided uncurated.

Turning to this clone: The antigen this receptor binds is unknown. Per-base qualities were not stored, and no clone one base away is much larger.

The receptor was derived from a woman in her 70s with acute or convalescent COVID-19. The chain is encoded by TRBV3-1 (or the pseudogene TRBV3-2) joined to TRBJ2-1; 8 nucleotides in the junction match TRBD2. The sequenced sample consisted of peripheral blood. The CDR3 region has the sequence CASSQAVSGIFEQFF. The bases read TGTGCCAGCAGCCAAGCAGTTAGCGGGATTTTCGAGCAGTTCTTC.